This T cell receptor beta chain appears in the sequencing data of a study of shared clonotypes between healthy human individuals. Study-wide points: It was anticipated that sequencing depth would influence how many clonotypes donors shared. Among the subsets, naive ones generally showed larger estimated richness than memory ones.

A word on this clone: The antigen remains undetermined.

The naive CD8 subset, CD45RO-negative cells positively selected for CCR7, excluded terminally differentiated effector memory CD45RA+ cells. The method was immunoSEQ multiplex PCR; TCRdb's version includes in-frame clones alone and lacks a portion of them. Of hundreds of thousands of clones detected, approximately 96% appear once; the ten largest clones hold around 0.1%. The CDR3 spans 14 residues. Germline CDR1 is SGHKS and CDR2 is YYEKEE (reference sequence). Trimming pared 2 bases from V and 0 bases from J, leaving 5 bases between. This sequence joins TRBV5-5 and TRBJ2-2, with D unresolved. Sequenced input: naive CD8+ T cells sorted from blood. The clonotype comes from a woman in her 30s in good health. CDR3 coding DNA: TGTGCCAGCAGCTTAACCGCGAACACCGGGGAGCTGTTTTTT. The encoded protein is CASSLTANTGELFF.